The rows below give T cell receptor beta chains drawn from one sample of a study of T cell clonotyping in hematopoietic cell transplantation. Some clones are missing from TCRdb's copy, which holds only in-frame ones; the method was immunoSEQ multiplex PCR. This sample has tens of thousands of clones, with roughly 92% found just once. Material for sequencing was peripheral blood mononuclear cells. The origin of the receptors is a woman aged 45-59 years in good health. Some clones in this sample may be carry-over from other donors' samples. CDR3s include the opening cysteine and the closing phenylalanine or tryptophan. The D gene is left open where the match is weak. A row's size may be missing; if present it is once, few, many or a size class.

CATLGSRDNQPQHF	TGCGCCACCCTAGGCAGCAGGGACAATCAGCCCCAGCATTTT	.	TRBV10-1	.	TRBJ1-5
CASSQVLGPGTFVGQPQHF	TGCGCCAGCAGCCAGGTACTCGGTCCCGGGACCTTTGTGGGTCAGCCCCAGCATTTT	.	TRBV4-1	once	TRBJ1-5
CASRGDRVTYEQYF	TGTGCCAGCAGAGGGGACAGGGTAACCTACGAGCAGTACTTC	TRBD1	TRBV6-1	.	TRBJ2-7
CAISDGQGANQPQHF	TGTGCCATCAGTGATGGACAGGGGGCAAACCAGCCCCAGCATTTT	TRBD1	TRBV10-3	.	TRBJ1-5
CASSLVASEETQYF	TGCGCCAGCAGCTTGGTCGCTAGCGAAGAGACCCAGTACTTC	.	TRBV5-1	once	TRBJ2-5
CASNSVGRAYEQYF	TGTGCCAGCAACTCGGTAGGCAGGGCCTACGAGCAGTACTTC	.	TRBV5-6	.	TRBJ2-7
CASSFKGDLSSYNSPLHF	TGTGCCAGCAGCTTCAAGGGGGACCTTTCCTCCTATAATTCACCCCTCCACTTT	.	TRBV5-6	.	TRBJ1-6
CASSILAGRGANVLTF	TGTGCCAGTAGTATATTAGCCGGACGTGGGGCCAACGTCCTGACTTTC	.	TRBV19	.	TRBJ2-6
CASSPSGGDADTQYF	TGTGCCAGCAGCCCTAGCGGGGGGGACGCAGATACGCAGTATTTT	TRBD2	TRBV11-3	few	TRBJ2-3
CAWSVGWEGGGYTF	TGTGCCTGGAGTGTGGGCTGGGAGGGGGGAGGCTACACCTTC	.	TRBV30	.	TRBJ1-2
CASTREDQPQHF	TGTGCCAGTACCCGGGAGGATCAGCCCCAGCATTTT	.	TRBV19	.	TRBJ1-5
CASSQDRGFDTGELFF	TGCGCCAGCAGCCAGGACAGGGGATTTGACACCGGGGAGCTGTTTTTT	TRBD1	TRBV4-3	.	TRBJ2-2
CASSQTTRATGELFF	TGTGCCAGCAGCCAAACGACGCGGGCCACCGGGGAGCTGTTTTTT	.	TRBV7-2	.	TRBJ2-2
CASSYDPEGLEGDATNEKLFF	TGTGCCAGCAGCTACGACCCGGAGGGACTTGAGGGGGATGCAACTAATGAAAAACTGTTTTTT	.	TRBV7-8	.	TRBJ1-4
CASSGTVYGYTF	TGTGCCAGCAGCGGGACGGTCTATGGCTACACCTTC	.	TRBV28	.	TRBJ1-2
CASSLATGTINTEAFF	TGCGCCAGCAGCTTGGCTACCGGGACAATAAACACTGAAGCTTTCTTT	.	TRBV5-1	.	TRBJ1-1
CASSFSPRGKETQYF	TGTGCCAGCAGCTTCAGCCCGAGGGGAAAAGAGACCCAGTACTTC	.	TRBV11-2	once	TRBJ2-5
CASSYSRENYEQYF	TGTGCCAGCAGTTACTCCAGGGAGAACTACGAGCAGTACTTC	.	TRBV6-5	.	TRBJ2-7
CASSLVSNYGYTF	TGTGCCAGCAGTTTAGTCAGCAACTATGGCTACACCTTC	.	TRBV28	.	TRBJ1-2
CASLLSASLNTEAFF	TGTGCCAGCCTCCTATCGGCCAGTTTGAACACTGAAGCTTTCTTT	.	TRBV2	.	TRBJ1-1
CASRIGQGGYGYTF	TGTGCCAGCAGAATAGGACAGGGAGGATATGGCTACACCTTC	TRBD1	TRBV28	.	TRBJ1-2
CASRAGGAYYGYTF	TGTGCCAGCAGGGCAGGGGGCGCGTACTATGGCTACACCTTC	TRBD1	TRBV27	few	TRBJ1-2
CASSKGGRDTGELFF	TGTGCCAGTAGTAAAGGAGGTCGGGACACCGGGGAGCTGTTTTTT	.	TRBV19	.	TRBJ2-2
CSARANYGYTF	TGCAGTGCTAGAGCTAACTATGGCTACACCTTC	.	TRBV20-1	.	TRBJ1-2
CASRTSGYNEQFF	TGTGCCAGCAGGACTAGCGGGTACAATGAGCAGTTCTTC	TRBD2	TRBV6-1	.	TRBJ2-1
CASSFRQVLSTEGADTQYF	TGTGCCAGCAGCTTTCGACAGGTTTTGTCAACGGAGGGTGCAGATACGCAGTATTTT	.	TRBV5-6	.	TRBJ2-3
CASSSTPGTGGGQYF	TGTGCCAGCAGCTCCACCCCCGGGACAGGGGGAGGCCAGTACTTC	TRBD1	TRBV7-8	.	TRBJ2-7
CAISRDQSNQPQHF	TGTGCCATCAGTAGGGACCAAAGCAATCAGCCCCAGCATTTT	.	TRBV10-3	.	TRBJ1-5
CASSSGTGDHGYTF	TGTGCCAGCAGCTCCGGGACAGGCGACCATGGCTACACCTTC	TRBD1	TRBV28	.	TRBJ1-2
CASRLTSESGELFF	TGTGCCAGCAGGTTGACTAGCGAATCCGGGGAGCTGTTTTTT	TRBD2	TRBV2	.	TRBJ2-2
CAWSSQGLDYGYTF	TGTGCCTGGAGTTCCCAGGGGCTGGACTATGGCTACACCTTC	.	TRBV30	.	TRBJ1-2
CATGTGFYEQYF	TGTGCCACCGGGACAGGGTTCTACGAGCAGTACTTC	TRBD1	TRBV10-3	.	TRBJ2-7
CASRQDPNTEAFF	TGTGCCAGCCGACAGGACCCTAACACTGAAGCTTTCTTT	.	TRBV18	.	TRBJ1-1
CASGDSFEAFF	TGTGCCAGTGGTGACAGCTTTGAAGCTTTCTTT	.	TRBV19	.	TRBJ1-1
CASSQDRSSGNTIYF	TGCGCCAGCAGCCAAGATCGTAGTTCCGGAAACACCATATATTTT	.	TRBV4-3	.	TRBJ1-3
CASSVGHKSSGNTIYF	TGTGCCAGCAGCGTAGGACACAAGAGCTCTGGAAACACCATATATTTT	.	TRBV9	.	TRBJ1-3
CASQGADTGELFF	TGTGCCAGCCAGGGGGCGGACACCGGGGAGCTGTTTTTT	TRBD1	TRBV11-3	.	TRBJ2-2
CASSRTSTDTQYF	TGTGCCAGCAGCAGGACCAGCACAGATACGCAGTATTTT	.	TRBV5-4	.	TRBJ2-3
CASSPQAGNMGGYTF	TGTGCCAGCAGCCCCCAGGCCGGGAATATGGGTGGCTACACCTTC	.	TRBV7-6	.	TRBJ1-2
CASSVVGGASGYTF	TGTGCCAGCAGCGTAGTAGGTGGCGCGAGTGGCTACACCTTC	.	TRBV9	once	TRBJ1-2
CASNRDRTYNEQFF	TGTGCCAGCAATCGGGACAGGACCTACAATGAGCAGTTCTTC	TRBD1	TRBV2	few	TRBJ2-1
CAWSVPGGETQYF	TGTGCCTGGAGTGTACCGGGGGGAGAGACCCAGTACTTC	TRBD2	TRBV30	.	TRBJ2-5
CASRASSRPQHF	TGTGCCAGCAGAGCATCGAGCCGGCCCCAGCATTTT	.	TRBV2	.	TRBJ1-5
CASSLAGATGELFF	TGCGCCAGCAGCTTGGCCGGGGCAACCGGGGAGCTGTTTTTT	.	TRBV5-1	once	TRBJ2-2
CASSVDSYSYGYTF	TGTGCCAGCAGCGTAGACAGCTACTCCTATGGCTACACCTTC	.	TRBV9	.	TRBJ1-2
CASSLRDRPYEQYF	TGTGCCAGCAGTCTCCGGGACAGGCCCTACGAGCAGTACTTC	TRBD1	TRBV6-5	.	TRBJ2-7
CASSLRSARSNTEAFF	TGCGCCAGCAGCTTGAGGTCGGCCAGATCGAACACTGAAGCTTTCTTT	.	TRBV5-1	.	TRBJ1-1
CASSQEVWRGGLYNEQFF	TGTGCCAGCAGCCAAGAGGTATGGCGGGGGGGCCTCTACAATGAGCAGTTCTTC	TRBD2	TRBV14	few	TRBJ2-1
CASSPGTEETQYF	TGTGCCAGCAGCCCCGGGACGGAAGAGACCCAGTACTTC	.	TRBV14	.	TRBJ2-5
CASSSRRYQETQYF	TGTGCCAGCAGCTCCCGGCGGTACCAAGAGACCCAGTACTTC	.	TRBV5-6	.	TRBJ2-5
CASTLFAGAGVEQYF	TGTGCCAGCACCCTCTTCGCAGGGGCTGGGGTCGAGCAGTACTTC	.	TRBV7-9	.	TRBJ2-7
CASRPLAGTDTQYF	TGTGCCAGCAGACCACTAGCGGGCACAGATACGCAGTATTTT	TRBD2	TRBV2	.	TRBJ2-3
CASSSSGTDYGYTF	TGTGCCAGCAGTTCTTCCGGGACAGACTATGGCTACACCTTC	TRBD1	TRBV6-1	.	TRBJ1-2
CASSTSHTRGIGELFF	TGTGCCAGCAGTACTTCTCATACCAGGGGGATCGGGGAGCTGTTTTTT	TRBD1	TRBV6-6	.	TRBJ2-2
CASRSESINGEQYF	TGTGCCAGCAGGTCCGAGTCGATAAACGGCGAGCAGTACTTC	.	TRBV7-2	few	TRBJ2-7
CASSEYKGQGEGNEKLFF	TGTGCCAGCAGTGAATATAAGGGACAGGGGGAGGGTAATGAAAAACTGTTTTTT	TRBD1	TRBV25-1	.	TRBJ1-4
CASSDPGQDLNYGYTF	TGTGCCAGCAGTGACCCCGGACAGGATTTGAACTATGGCTACACCTTC	TRBD1	TRBV25-1	.	TRBJ1-2
CASSENGNLSYEQYF	TGTGCCAGCAGTGAAAACGGCAACCTCTCCTACGAGCAGTACTTC	.	TRBV2	.	TRBJ2-7
CAISGKVGDTEAFF	TGTGCCATCAGTGGTAAGGTAGGGGACACTGAAGCTTTCTTT	.	TRBV10-3	.	TRBJ1-1
CASSPLGQTTDTQYF	TGTGCCAGCAGCCCACTCGGACAGACCACAGATACGCAGTATTTT	.	TRBV14	.	TRBJ2-3